Detailed here is one T cell receptor beta chain. The data belong to a study of blood T cell repertoires in COVID-19. Study-level background: Specimens from acute and convalescent COVID-19 originated in the United States, Italy and Spain.

CDR1 and CDR2 from the germline V gene are SGDLS and YYNGEE. This CDR3 has 14 residues. Between the trimmed V and J ends, which lost 4 bases and 4 bases, there was a span of 15 bases. As originally analysed: Estimation of nucleated cell counts relied on the amplification of reference gene primers. Sequencing used immunoSEQ multiplex PCR; TCRdb keeps in-frame clones, though not all of them. V, J and clone size derive from that table, while D and trimming were established from the DNA sequence. The sample consists of approximately 16,000 clones, 85% to 90% of them appearing once. Sequencing input: peripheral blood. J is TRBJ2-7 and V is TRBV9; a possible D gene is TRBD1 (6 bases). The source is an elderly woman with COVID-19, enrolled during active disease. The CDR3 protein is CASSPRDNDYEQYF. The CDR3 nucleotides read TGTGCCAGCAGCCCACGGGACAACGATTACGAGCAGTACTTC.